The clone carrying this T cell receptor (beta chain) was recorded a few times. The time point: persistent/refractory GD, antithyroid drugs over 5 years with positive TRAb. PBMC-derived RNA was used for the TCR library. The CDR3 spans 15 residues. Germline CDR1 and CDR2: DFQATT and SNEGSKA (reference sequence). Trimming removed 0 bases from V and 0 bases from J, with 11 bases in between. The data were obtained in a study of regulatory T cells in long-lasting Graves disease. Through Arm-PCR of CDR3 regions and iRepertoire HTBI primers, TCR beta libraries were built. Per the original methods: Across samples, 62 TRBV and about 15 TRBJ segments were found. MiXCR, applied by TCRdb to the multiplex PCR reads, yields one record per CDR3 protein. The V and J calls reflect TCRdb's pipeline rather than the authors' work. In the table there are 700,000 or so distinct CDR3 sequences, 25% to 30% of which are singletons.

The chain employs TRBV20-1 and TRBJ1-1, with a tentative D call TRBD1 (6 bases). This specimen was peripheral blood mononuclear cells (PBMCs), taken when the disease was refractory, from a patient treated with antithyroid drugs. This sequence originates from a female donor with Graves disease. The CDR3 region has the DNA TGCAGTGCTAGAGACAGGGGAAGGATGAACACTGAAGCTTTCTTT. Protein sequence: CSARDRGRMNTEAFF.